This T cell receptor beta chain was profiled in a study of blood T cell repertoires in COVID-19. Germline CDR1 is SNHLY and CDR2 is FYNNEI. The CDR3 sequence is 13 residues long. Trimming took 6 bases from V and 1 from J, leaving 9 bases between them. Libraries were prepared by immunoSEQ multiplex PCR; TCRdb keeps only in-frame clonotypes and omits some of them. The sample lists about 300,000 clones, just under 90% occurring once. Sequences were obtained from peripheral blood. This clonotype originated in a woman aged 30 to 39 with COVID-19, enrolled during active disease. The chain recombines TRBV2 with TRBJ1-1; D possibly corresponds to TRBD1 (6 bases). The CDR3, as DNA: TGTGCCAGCAGACAGGGTTCGAACACTGAAGCTTTCTTT. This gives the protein CASRQGSNTEAFF.